A selection of T cell receptor beta chains follows, all from one sample in a study of beta chain features in type 1 diabetes. TCRdb keeps only in-frame clones here, not all; method: immunoSEQ multiplex PCR. Of around 450,000 clones detected, 11% appear once; the ten largest clones hold approximately 0.045%. Sequenced sample: naive CD4+ T cells from blood. These receptors were taken from a woman aged 18-30 years in good health. Both conserved end residues are part of each CDR3. Fields, in order: clone size, D gene, V gene, J gene, CDR3 DNA, CDR3 protein. A D gene is named only where the DNA matches it firmly. Not every row has a clone size; where given, it reads once, few, many or a size class.

clone_size: -; d_call: -; v_call: TRBV7-2; j_call: TRBJ1-5; cdr3_nt: TGTGCCAGCACCCAAACCGGGACTCTGGGCGGTCAGCCCCAGCATTTT; cdr3_aa: CASTQTGTLGGQPQHF
clone_size: few; d_call: -; v_call: TRBV11-2; j_call: TRBJ1-1; cdr3_nt: TGTGCCAGCAGCTCCTTGGGGAAAACTGAAGCTTTCTTT; cdr3_aa: CASSSLGKTEAFF
clone_size: -; d_call: -; v_call: TRBV4-3; j_call: TRBJ1-2; cdr3_nt: TGCGCCAGCAGCCCACAGATTAACTATGGCTACACCTTC; cdr3_aa: CASSPQINYGYTF
clone_size: -; d_call: TRBD2; v_call: TRBV12-5; j_call: TRBJ2-1; cdr3_nt: TGTGCTAGTGGTTTACTCCTAGCGGGAGAGCAGTTCTTC; cdr3_aa: CASGLLLAGEQFF
clone_size: few; d_call: -; v_call: TRBV18; j_call: TRBJ1-1; cdr3_nt: TGTGCCAGCTCACCCGGGCCCCAGGGTGAAGCTTTCTTT; cdr3_aa: CASSPGPQGEAFF
clone_size: few; d_call: TRBD1; v_call: TRBV4-3; j_call: TRBJ2-3; cdr3_nt: TGCGCCAGCAGCCAAGCTTGGACAGGGTTCGCAGATACGCAGTATTTT; cdr3_aa: CASSQAWTGFADTQYF
clone_size: -; d_call: -; v_call: TRBV5-4; j_call: TRBJ2-7; cdr3_nt: TGTGCCAGCAGCGGCGACAGGTACTCCTACGAGCAGTACTTC; cdr3_aa: CASSGDRYSYEQYF
clone_size: few; d_call: TRBD2; v_call: TRBV7-9; j_call: TRBJ2-1; cdr3_nt: TGTGCCAGCACCTTAGCGGGTCCATTCTCCTACAATGAGCAGTTCTTC; cdr3_aa: CASTLAGPFSYNEQFF
clone_size: few; d_call: -; v_call: TRBV6-5; j_call: TRBJ2-5; cdr3_nt: TGTGCCAGCAGTTACCCGCCAGAGACCCAGTACTTC; cdr3_aa: CASSYPPETQYF
clone_size: -; d_call: -; v_call: TRBV15; j_call: TRBJ2-3; cdr3_nt: TGTGCCACCGCTCTAGGGATACGAGGGACAGATACGCAGTATTTT; cdr3_aa: CATALGIRGTDTQYF
clone_size: few; d_call: TRBD1; v_call: TRBV30; j_call: TRBJ2-4; cdr3_nt: TGTGCCTGGAGTCCAGGGGGCACGAGCAAAAACATTCAGTACTTC; cdr3_aa: CAWSPGGTSKNIQYF
clone_size: few; d_call: TRBD2; v_call: TRBV18; j_call: TRBJ2-1; cdr3_nt: TGTGCCAGCTCACCACCTGCTTGGCGGGAGAGAGATTACAATGAGCAGTTCTTC; cdr3_aa: CASSPPAWRERDYNEQFF
clone_size: -; d_call: -; v_call: TRBV12-5; j_call: TRBJ2-5; cdr3_nt: TGTGCTAGTGGAAAAGAGCCGAAGGAGACCCAGTACTTC; cdr3_aa: CASGKEPKETQYF
clone_size: -; d_call: -; v_call: TRBV6-4; j_call: TRBJ2-1; cdr3_nt: TGTGCCAGCAGCCCGGGCAGTTCCTCCTACAATGAGCAGTTCTTC; cdr3_aa: CASSPGSSSYNEQFF
clone_size: -; d_call: -; v_call: TRBV20-1; j_call: TRBJ1-1; cdr3_nt: TGCAGTGCCAGGACGGTTGAAGCTTTCTTT; cdr3_aa: CSARTVEAFF
clone_size: -; d_call: -; v_call: TRBV15; j_call: TRBJ1-5; cdr3_nt: TGTGCCACCAGCAGAGCCGGAAATCAGCCCCAGCATTTT; cdr3_aa: CATSRAGNQPQHF
clone_size: -; d_call: -; v_call: TRBV7-2; j_call: TRBJ1-1; cdr3_nt: TGTGCCAGCAGCTTAAGGTACACTGAAGCTTTCTTT; cdr3_aa: CASSLRYTEAFF
clone_size: few; d_call: TRBD1; v_call: TRBV5-4; j_call: TRBJ2-1; cdr3_nt: TGTGCCAGCAGGGGACAGGGGTGGGGACAGTTCTTC; cdr3_aa: CASRGQGWGQFF
clone_size: few; d_call: TRBD1; v_call: TRBV7-3; j_call: TRBJ2-3; cdr3_nt: TGTGCCAGCAGCAAAAGAGGGGGCGGGAGCACAGATACGCAGTATTTT; cdr3_aa: CASSKRGGGSTDTQYF
clone_size: few; d_call: TRBD2; v_call: TRBV9; j_call: TRBJ2-5; cdr3_nt: TGTGCCAGCAGCGCGGGACTACAAGAGACCCAGTACTTC; cdr3_aa: CASSAGLQETQYF
clone_size: few; d_call: -; v_call: TRBV7-3; j_call: TRBJ2-6; cdr3_nt: TGTGCCAGCAGCTTAATTCGGATCTCTGGGGCCAACGTCCTGACTTTC; cdr3_aa: CASSLIRISGANVLTF
clone_size: -; d_call: -; v_call: TRBV10-3; j_call: TRBJ2-3; cdr3_nt: TGTGCCAAGCCCACCATCAGCACAGATACGCAGTATTTT; cdr3_aa: CAKPTISTDTQYF
clone_size: few; d_call: -; v_call: TRBV11-1; j_call: TRBJ2-6; cdr3_nt: TGTGCCAGCAACGCCGGTGCTGGGGCCAACGTCCTGACTTTC; cdr3_aa: CASNAGAGANVLTF
clone_size: few; d_call: -; v_call: TRBV5-1; j_call: TRBJ1-5; cdr3_nt: TGCGCCAGCAGCTGGGATAGCAATCAGCCCCAGCATTTT; cdr3_aa: CASSWDSNQPQHF
clone_size: few; d_call: -; v_call: TRBV30; j_call: TRBJ2-5; cdr3_nt: TGTGCCTGGAGTGGGGTCTCCCAAGAGACCCAGTACTTC; cdr3_aa: CAWSGVSQETQYF
clone_size: few; d_call: TRBD2; v_call: TRBV6-5; j_call: TRBJ2-3; cdr3_nt: TGTGCCAGCAGGCCTACTAGCGGGATAGCTACGCAGTATTTT; cdr3_aa: CASRPTSGIATQYF
clone_size: -; d_call: -; v_call: TRBV7-3; j_call: TRBJ1-6; cdr3_nt: TGTGCCAGCAGCTTGGGAAACTATAATTCACCCCTCCACTTT; cdr3_aa: CASSLGNYNSPLHF
clone_size: -; d_call: TRBD1; v_call: TRBV7-2; j_call: TRBJ2-3; cdr3_nt: TGTGCCAGCAGCCGGACAGGGAGGAGGCCAGATACGCAGTATTTT; cdr3_aa: CASSRTGRRPDTQYF
clone_size: few; d_call: -; v_call: TRBV29-1; j_call: TRBJ2-5; cdr3_nt: TGCAGCGTTGGTAGGCTTATGGAGACCCAGTACTTC; cdr3_aa: CSVGRLMETQYF
clone_size: -; d_call: -; v_call: TRBV11-3; j_call: TRBJ2-7; cdr3_nt: TGTGCCAGCAGCTACTTTTCCTACGAGCAGTACTTC; cdr3_aa: CASSYFSYEQYF
clone_size: -; d_call: TRBD2; v_call: TRBV9; j_call: TRBJ2-1; cdr3_nt: TGTGCCAGCAGCCCACTTTGGGCTAGCGGGGGGGCGGCCAATGAGCAGTTCTTC; cdr3_aa: CASSPLWASGGAANEQFF
clone_size: -; d_call: TRBD1; v_call: TRBV19; j_call: TRBJ2-7; cdr3_nt: TGTGCCAGTAGCAGGGGACAGGAAACCTACGAGCAGTACTTC; cdr3_aa: CASSRGQETYEQYF
clone_size: -; d_call: TRBD1; v_call: TRBV12-5; j_call: TRBJ1-2; cdr3_nt: TGTGCTAGTTTCCCCGGGACAGTCAACTATGGCTACACCTTC; cdr3_aa: CASFPGTVNYGYTF
clone_size: -; d_call: TRBD1; v_call: TRBV5-1; j_call: TRBJ2-5; cdr3_nt: TGCGCCAGCAGCATCGAAGGACAGGGGGCTTGGGAGACCCAGTACTTC; cdr3_aa: CASSIEGQGAWETQYF
clone_size: -; d_call: -; v_call: TRBV29-1; j_call: TRBJ1-5; cdr3_nt: TGCAGCGTTGCGGCCGTGAATCAGCCCCAGCATTTT; cdr3_aa: CSVAAVNQPQHF
clone_size: many; d_call: -; v_call: TRBV29-1; j_call: TRBJ1-1; cdr3_nt: TGCAGCGTTGAAGAAGGCCGAGCTGAAGCTTTCTTT; cdr3_aa: CSVEEGRAEAFF
clone_size: few; d_call: -; v_call: TRBV7-2; j_call: TRBJ1-6; cdr3_nt: TGTGCCAGCAGCAAGGACAGTGCGATAATAGACAATTCACCCCTCCACTTT; cdr3_aa: CASSKDSAIIDNSPLHF
clone_size: -; d_call: -; v_call: TRBV11-2; j_call: TRBJ2-1; cdr3_nt: TGTGCCAGCAGCTTAGTTGGCGGGAAATCCTACAATGAGCAGTTCTTC; cdr3_aa: CASSLVGGKSYNEQFF
clone_size: few; d_call: TRBD1; v_call: TRBV2; j_call: TRBJ1-4; cdr3_nt: TGTGCCAGCAGAAGACAGGGTTTTGAAAAACTGTTTTTT; cdr3_aa: CASRRQGFEKLFF
clone_size: few; d_call: TRBD1; v_call: TRBV27; j_call: TRBJ2-3; cdr3_nt: TGTGCCAGTACACCGGGACAGGGTCGCTCAGATACGCAGTATTTT; cdr3_aa: CASTPGQGRSDTQYF
clone_size: few; d_call: TRBD1; v_call: TRBV19; j_call: TRBJ1-1; cdr3_nt: TGTGCCAGTAGTACGACTGTGACAGGGGTTAAGGCTTTCTTT; cdr3_aa: CASSTTVTGVKAFF